Presented here are 5 T cell receptor beta chains from one specimen sequenced in a study of blood T cell repertoires in COVID-19 (TCRdb year 2020). Library construction relied on the immunoSEQ multiplex PCR assay. TCRdb mirrors the immuneACCESS table, restricted to in-frame sequences. Some clones are absent from its copies; in checked studies, under half trace to an unresolved V gene, and the reason for the others is unknown. This sample holds about 94,000 clones; more than 75% were observed only once. The ten largest account for around 7% of the sample. The sample taken for sequencing was peripheral blood. These receptors all stem from a human donor with acute or convalescent COVID-19. The donor label of this sample is uncertain.

The rearrangement joins TRBV28 to TRBJ1-6, with D perhaps matching TRBD1 (5 bases). V dropped 3 bases and J dropped 4 bases, with 19 bases sitting between them. The CDR3 covers 18 residues. CDR1 MDHEN and CDR2 SYDVKM come from the germline V gene. Here the CDR3 reads CASSFSPHRKGYNSPLHF. The DNA of the CDR3 is TGTGCCAGCAGTTTCTCCCCCCACCGGAAGGGGTATAATTCACCCCTCCACTTT.

The rearrangement links TRBV11-2 to TRBJ1-3; D is perhaps TRBD1 (5 bases). CDR3 length: 15 amino acids. Germline-derived CDR1 and CDR2 are SGHAT and FQNNGV. The V end was cut by 5 bases, the J end by 2 bases, with 13 bases between. The CDR3 is CASSPGGGAGNTIYF. As DNA, the CDR3 is TGTGCCAGCAGCCCGGGGGGTGGGGCTGGAAACACCATATATTTT.

The rearrangement uses TRBV30 and TRBJ1-1; TRBD1 agrees at 8 bases. V shed 2 bases and J 6 bases; nucleotides not matched to a gene: 14. CDR3 size: 16 residues. Per germline, CDR1 GTSNPN and CDR2 SVGIG (reference sequence). The CDR3 DNA sequence: TGTGCCTGGAGTAGGCCGCCGACAGGGGTGGGCGCTGAAGCTTTCTTT. Translating gives CAWSRPPTGVGAEAFF.

The J gene is TRBJ2-7, the V gene TRBV2; no clear D. From germline, CDR1 is SNHLY and CDR2 FYNNEI. V dropped 7 bases and J dropped 0 bases, with 7 bases sitting between them. This CDR3 region has 12 residues. The CDR3 is CASKQDSYEQYF. The CDR3 coding sequence is TGTGCCAGCAAGCAAGACTCCTACGAGCAGTACTTC.

The CDR3, as DNA: TGTGCCAGTAGTACCGGGACAGGGTTTTACGAGCAGTACTTC. Its translation is CASSTGTGFYEQYF. The chain joins TRBV19 to TRBJ2-7; 9 nucleotides match TRBD1. In germline, CDR1 is LNHDA, CDR2 SQIVND (reference sequence). Trimming removed 4 bases from V and 4 bases from J; junction bases left unmatched: 5. This CDR3 is built from 14 residues.